This T cell receptor (beta chain) was documented in a study of blood T cell repertoires in COVID-19. In the original processing: Reference gene primer amplification yielded estimated nucleated cell counts. Repertoires were generated with immunoSEQ multiplex PCR, while TCRdb's copy carries only in-frame clones and drops some. V, J and clone size are those of that table, while D and trimming were read from the DNA. The repertoire holds over 350,000 clones, roughly 85% seen once, with about 1.5% in the top ten. This clone was detected a few times. Sequenced sample: peripheral blood. This TCR was sampled from a woman aged 30 to 39 with active or convalescent COVID-19.

The CDR3 here is CASSAGHPEKLFF. In DNA, the CDR3 is TGTGCCAGCAGTGCCGGACATCCTGAAAAACTGTTTTTT. The chain is built from TRBV2 and TRBJ1-4; a possible D gene is TRBD1 (5 bases). V shed 4 bases and J shed 7 bases, with 10 bases lying between them. The CDR3 contains 13 residues. The germline V gene encodes CDR1 SNHLY and CDR2 FYNNEI.